In its sample, the clone carrying this T cell receptor (beta chain) was seen many times. What it binds is not known. One entry per CDR3 protein, called by TCRdb with MiXCR from the 5' RACE reads. Of about 240,000 distinct CDR3 sequences detected, more than 9.5% appear once; the ten largest clones hold roughly 3.7%. The data derive from a study of identical twins. Notes on the study in general: Insertions were reduced in abundant cord blood beta clonotypes but not in memory repertoires.

These records were also assigned to another study, of yellow fever vaccine responses in identical twins.

Sequencing input: memory (CD45RO+) T cells sorted from blood. This sequence originates from a woman aged 18-35 years in good health.

CDR3 DNA sequence: TGCAGCCGCTCTATTGGGCCTGGAAACACCATATATTTT. Its translation is CSRSIGPGNTIYF. The chain is built from TRBV29-1 and TRBJ1-3; D gene ambiguous. The CDR3 length is 13 residues. Germline CDR1 is SQVTM and CDR2 is ANQGSEA. Trimming removed 8 bases at V and 2 bases at J, with 13 bases between.